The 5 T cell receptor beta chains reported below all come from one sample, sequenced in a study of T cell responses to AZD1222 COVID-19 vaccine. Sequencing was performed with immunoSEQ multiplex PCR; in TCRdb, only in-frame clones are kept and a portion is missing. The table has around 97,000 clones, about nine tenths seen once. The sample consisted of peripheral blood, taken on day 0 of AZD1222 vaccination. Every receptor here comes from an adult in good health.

The CDR3 DNA reads TGTGCCTGGAGTCGAGACGAGGGCCAGCCCCAGCATTTT. It yields the protein CAWSRDEGQPQHF. V is TRBV30 and J is TRBJ1-5; D gene uncertain. Trimming pared 2 bases from V and 7 bases from J, leaving 12 bases between. Germline V gene lookup returns CDR1 GTSNPN and CDR2 SVGIG (reference sequence). CDR3 length: 13 residues.

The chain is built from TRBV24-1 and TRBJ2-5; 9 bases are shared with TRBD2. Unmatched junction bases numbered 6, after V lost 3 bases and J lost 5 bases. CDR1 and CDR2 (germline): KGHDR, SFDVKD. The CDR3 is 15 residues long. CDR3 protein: CATSDRAGGEETQYF. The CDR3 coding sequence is TGTGCCACCAGTGATAGAGCGGGGGGCGAGGAGACCCAGTACTTC.

The CDR3 loop reads CASNKEGISDSPLHF. As DNA, the CDR3 is TGTGCCAGCAACAAGGAGGGGATCTCGGATTCACCCCTCCACTTT. V usage is TRBV6-6 and J usage is TRBJ1-6; D is possibly TRBD1 (5 bases). The CDR3 consists of 15 residues. CDR1 is MNHNY, CDR2 SVGAGI, per germline (reference sequence). Between the trimmed V and J ends, which lost 7 bases and 8 bases, there was a span of 18 bases.

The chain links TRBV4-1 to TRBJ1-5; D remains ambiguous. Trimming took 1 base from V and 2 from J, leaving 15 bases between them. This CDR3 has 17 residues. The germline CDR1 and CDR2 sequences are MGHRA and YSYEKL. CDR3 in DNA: TGCGCCAGCAGCCAAGGAGTAAGGGCCATAGGCAATCAGCCCCAGCATTTT. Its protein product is CASSQGVRAIGNQPQHF.

The chain's CDR3 is CASSLEGVSYGYTF. CDR3 coding DNA: TGCGCCAGCAGCTTGGAGGGGGTGTCCTATGGCTACACCTTC. The chain combines TRBV5-1 with TRBJ1-2; D is perhaps TRBD1 (6 bases). The CDR3 runs 14 residues. Deletions cut 0 bases from V and 4 bases from J, with 10 bases between. Germline loops: CDR1 SGHRS, CDR2 YFSETQ.